This T cell receptor (beta chain) was observed in a study of OX40 agonist ivuxolimab in advanced cancers. The table came from immunoSEQ multiplex PCR; TCRdb's copy has only in-frame clones and leaves some out. The sample gives about 82,000 clones, roughly 85% of which show up once; around 2.3% is in the top ten. This clone was observed a single time. This CDR3 is built from 14 residues. V was trimmed by 0 bases and J by 6 bases, leaving 6 bases between them. Germline CDR1 MGHRA, CDR2 YSYEKL. This chain connects TRBV4-1 to TRBJ1-6, with D unresolved. The sequence was collected from an adult with an advanced solid tumor such as melanoma, head and neck, liver or kidney cancer. The sample in question was CD4+ or CD8+ T cells sorted from blood, obtained in a trial of the OX40 agonist ivuxolimab. The chain's CDR3 is CASSQDWSNSPLHF. Written as DNA, the CDR3 is TGCGCCAGCAGCCAAGATTGGAGTAATTCACCCCTCCACTTT.